This T cell receptor (beta chain) was profiled in a study of blood T cell repertoires in COVID-19. Recruitment covered about 25 US areas and drew participants whose ages spanned roughly 18 to 100 years. Unmatched junction bases numbered 1, after V lost 0 bases and J lost 3 bases. The CDR3 length is 16 residues. Per germline, CDR1 LNHDA and CDR2 SQIVND (reference sequence). Clones were sequenced by immunoSEQ multiplex PCR, and TCRdb holds only the in-frame ones, with some missing. There are a few hundred thousand clones in the sample; 85% to 90% occur only once, and approximately 1.1% lies in the top ten.

The TCR sequence derives from a man aged 30 to 45 who had recovered from COVID-19. The chain recombines TRBV19 with TRBJ2-6, with 8 bases lining up with TRBD1. The specimen was PBMCs or T cells enriched from blood (not recorded which). The CDR3 DNA is TGTGCCAGTAGTATAGACAGGGGGCGTGGGGCCAACGTCCTGACTTTC. It encodes CASSIDRGRGANVLTF.